This is a list of T cell receptor beta chains from one sample in a study of cytomegalovirus exposure and HLA in healthy donors. Here immunoSEQ multiplex PCR was the method, and the copy in TCRdb shows in-frame clones only, minus some. The table shows approximately 130,000 clones, with 65% to 90% occurring only once. Source material: PBMCs. The receptors stem from a man aged 18 to 29 in good health and CMV-seronegative. The CDR3 runs from the conserved cysteine through the conserved F or W. The D gene is left open where the match is weak. The listing skips clone size in some rows; elsewhere it reads once, few, many or a size class.

D gene	V gene	J gene	clone size	CDR3 protein	CDR3 DNA
NA	TRBV5-1	TRBJ2-7	once	CASSLGGITYEQYF	TGCGCCAGCAGCTTGGGCGGGATAACGTACGAGCAGTACTTC
NA	TRBV19	TRBJ1-6	NA	CASSIRNSPLHF	TGTGCCAGTAGTATTCGGAATTCACCCCTCCACTTT
NA	TRBV4-3	TRBJ1-1	medium-sized	CASSQERGVNTEAFF	TGCGCCAGCAGCCAAGAACGGGGGGTAAACACTGAAGCTTTCTTT
TRBD1	TRBV5-1	TRBJ1-1	NA	CASSWTGPNTEAFF	TGCGCCAGCAGCTGGACAGGGCCTAACACTGAAGCTTTCTTT
TRBD1	TRBV7-9	TRBJ1-1	NA	CASTPRGTGREEAFF	TGTGCCAGCACCCCACGAGGGACAGGGAGAGAGGAAGCTTTCTTT
NA	TRBV5-6	TRBJ2-2	NA	CASKLQAGTNTGELFF	TGTGCCAGCAAACTCCAGGCCGGGACTAACACCGGGGAGCTGTTTTTT
NA	TRBV4-1	TRBJ2-7	NA	CASSQLADYEQYF	TGCGCCAGCAGCCAATTGGCCGATTACGAGCAGTACTTC
NA	TRBV5-1	TRBJ1-5	NA	CASSLGQSPNQPQHF	TGCGCCAGCAGCTTGGGCCAGTCTCCGAATCAGCCCCAGCATTTT
NA	TRBV7-9	TRBJ1-1	once	CASSFGRSRGVTEAFF	TGTGCCAGCAGCTTTGGTCGAAGTCGGGGTGTCACTGAAGCTTTCTTT
NA	TRBV30	TRBJ1-3	NA	CAWTVGNTIYF	TGTGCCTGGACAGTTGGAAACACCATATATTTT